This is a list of T cell receptor beta chains from one sample in a study of regulatory T cells in long-lasting Graves disease. TCRdb called the multiplex PCR reads again in MiXCR, with one record for every CDR3 protein. The sample lists about 420,000 distinct CDR3 sequences; about 15% were seen once. Separately, the same data were catalogued under a study of T cells in Graves' hyperthyroidism and ophthalmopathy.

The sample was peripheral blood mononuclear cells (PBMCs), taken at new diagnosis, from a patient treated with antithyroid drugs. The receptors derive from a young woman with Graves disease. CDR3s include the opening cysteine and the closing phenylalanine or tryptophan. A D gene is named only where the DNA matches it firmly. Clone size, where shown, is once, few, many, or a class for clones that have expanded.

>many|-|15|TRBV9|TRBJ1-5
CASSVGPTSNQPQHF
TGTGCCAGCAGCGTAGGGCCAACAAGCAATCAGCCCCAGCATTTT
>once|-|13|TRBV7-9|TRBJ2-7
CASSLNFAGEQYF
TGTGCCAGCAGCTTAAATTTTGCGGGCGAGCAGTACTTC
>many|-|14|TRBV12-3/TRBV12-4|TRBJ2-1
CASSLRLLGNEQFF
TGTGCCAGCAGTTTGCGCCTCCTGGGGAATGAGCAGTTCTTC
>many|-|16|TRBV6-5|TRBJ2-3
CASSYLTLGGTDTQYF
TGTGCCAGCAGTTACTTAACACTAGGGGGGACAGATACGCAGTATTTT
>many|TRBD1|14|TRBV28|TRBJ1-1
CASSSGQGNTEAFF
TGTGCCAGCAGTTCGGGACAGGGGAACACTGAAGCTTTCTTT
>many|-|15|TRBV7-8|TRBJ1-1
CASSPWEDTNTEAFF
TGTGCCAGCAGCCCCTGGGAGGACACAAACACTGAAGCTTTCTTT
>-|-|14|TRBV7-9|TRBJ2-7
CASSLSGAHYEQYF
TGTGCCAGCAGCTTATCCGGGGCCCACTACGAGCAGTACTTC
>many|-|15|TRBV3-1|TRBJ2-1
CASSQDPLVPNEQFF
TGTGCCAGCAGCCAAGATCCTCTGGTCCCCAATGAGCAGTTCTTC
>many|TRBD2|17|TRBV12-3/TRBV12-4|TRBJ2-1
CASTSRSGRAVYNEQFF
TGTGCCAGCACGAGCCGTAGCGGGAGGGCGGTGTACAATGAGCAGTTCTTC
>many|-|13|TRBV27|TRBJ1-5
CASSLMSNQPQHF
TGTGCCAGCAGTTTAATGAGCAATCAGCCCCAGCATTTT
>many|-|14|TRBV20-1|TRBJ1-1
CSASAVGANTEAFF
TGCAGTGCTAGTGCAGTGGGTGCGAACACTGAAGCTTTCTTT
>-|TRBD2|16|TRBV5-4|TRBJ2-1
CASSSGLAASYNEQFF
TGTGCCAGCAGCTCAGGACTAGCGGCCTCCTACAATGAGCAGTTCTTC
>many|-|17|TRBV28|TRBJ2-6
CASSLDGPRPGANVLTF
TGTGCCAGCAGTTTAGACGGACCCCGACCTGGGGCCAACGTCCTGACTTTC
>few|-|15|TRBV12-3/TRBV12-4|TRBJ1-1
CASSLYSDGNTEAFF
TGTGCCAGCAGTTTATATTCGGACGGGAACACTGAAGCTTTCTTT
>-|-|13|TRBV29-1|TRBJ1-2
CSVGSSANYGYTF
TGCAGCGTAGGAAGCTCAGCTAACTATGGCTACACCTTC
>few|TRBD1|14|TRBV14|TRBJ1-1
CASSQDRGITEVFF
TGTGCCAGCAGCCAAGACAGGGGGATCACTGAAGTTTTCTTT
>few|-|15|TRBV20-1|TRBJ1-5
CSAFDTGPSNQPQHF
TGCAGTGCTTTCGACACAGGACCAAGCAATCAGCCCCAGCATTTT
>-|TRBD2|13|TRBV20-1|TRBJ2-5
CSARKSGRETQYF
TGCAGTGCTAGAAAGAGCGGGAGAGAGACCCAGTACTTC
>few|TRBD1|14|TRBV27|TRBJ2-5
CASSFGTGAETQYF
TGTGCCAGCAGTTTTGGGACAGGGGCAGAGACCCAGTACTTC
>many|TRBD2|14|TRBV20-1|TRBJ2-3
CSARLSSGKGTQYF
TGCAGTGCTAGACTGTCTAGCGGGAAAGGCACGCAGTATTTT
>many|TRBD1|14|TRBV12-3/TRBV12-4|TRBJ2-7
CASKGTGPSYEQYF
TGTGCCAGCAAGGGGACAGGTCCCTCCTACGAGCAGTACTTC
>many|-|13|TRBV18|TRBJ1-5
CASSIRSNQPQHF
TGTGCCAGCTCAATCCGTAGCAATCAGCCCCAGCATTTT
>few|-|14|TRBV7-9|TRBJ2-5
CASTHIVEGVTQYF
TGTGCCAGCACTCATATTGTGGAGGGGGTGACCCAGTACTTC
>many|-|13|TRBV7-2|TRBJ1-2
CASSSTTVNGYTF
TGTGCCAGCAGCTCAACGACAGTGAATGGCTACACCTTC
>-|-|15|TRBV28|TRBJ2-1
CASSLWNSGHNEQFF
TGTGCCAGCAGTTTATGGAATAGCGGACACAATGAGCAGTTCTTC
>-|-|14|TRBV12-3/TRBV12-4|TRBJ1-1
CASSLAAGKPEAFF
TGTGCCAGCAGTTTAGCGGCGGGCAAGCCTGAAGCTTTCTTT